This T cell receptor beta chain was recorded in a study of T cells after yellow fever vaccination. Broader study findings: A small proportion of clonotypes was detected in both the CD4 and CD8 compartments. A faster peak, day 5 versus 15, was reached by the weaker secondary response.

V was cut by 1 base and J by 3 bases, with 13 bases left in between. Germline CDR1 is MNHNS and CDR2 is SASEGT. CDR3 length: 15 amino acids. The table lists this clonotype with a few counts. What it binds is not known. The study made its TCR cDNA through 5'RACE template switching. That step introduced a universal primer site along with UMIs. TCRdb redid the calling of the 5' RACE reads with MiXCR, one entry per CDR3 protein. The top ten clones hold 15% to 20% of a sample with around 350,000 distinct CDR3 sequences, about 9.9% of them seen once. The sequences come from PBMCs, collected on the day of the first yellow fever vaccination. The origin of this receptor is a man between 18 and 29 years old who received the YFV17D yellow fever vaccine. The genes are TRBV6-1 and TRBJ2-7; TRBD1 is a possible D gene (5 bases). The CDR3 nucleotides read TGTGCCAGCAGTGAAGGGTCAGGGCAGCTCTACGAGCAGTACTTC. Its translation is CASSEGSGQLYEQYF.